This T cell receptor beta chain stems from a study of T cell responses to AZD1222 COVID-19 vaccine. The study's findings and limits: Among AZD1222 vaccinees, only five or six were seropositive at baseline.

Per the germline V gene, CDR1 is KGHDR and CDR2 is SFDVKD. The CDR3 length is 13 residues. The V gene lost 3 bases and the J gene lost 7 bases, with 9 bases spanning the gap. This clone was observed once. The antigen is undetermined. Assay: immunoSEQ multiplex PCR; the TCRdb copy retains only in-frame clones and omits some. In the table there are fewer than 55,000 clones, roughly 88% of which are singletons. The sequence was obtained from an adult who received the AZD1222 COVID-19 vaccine. The sequences come from peripheral blood, collected 28 days after the second AZD1222 dose. The chain is built from TRBV24-1 and TRBJ2-1; no firm D call. DNA of the CDR3: TGTGCCACCAGTGATCTCCAGTCAAATGAGCAGTTCTTC. This sequence encodes CATSDLQSNEQFF.